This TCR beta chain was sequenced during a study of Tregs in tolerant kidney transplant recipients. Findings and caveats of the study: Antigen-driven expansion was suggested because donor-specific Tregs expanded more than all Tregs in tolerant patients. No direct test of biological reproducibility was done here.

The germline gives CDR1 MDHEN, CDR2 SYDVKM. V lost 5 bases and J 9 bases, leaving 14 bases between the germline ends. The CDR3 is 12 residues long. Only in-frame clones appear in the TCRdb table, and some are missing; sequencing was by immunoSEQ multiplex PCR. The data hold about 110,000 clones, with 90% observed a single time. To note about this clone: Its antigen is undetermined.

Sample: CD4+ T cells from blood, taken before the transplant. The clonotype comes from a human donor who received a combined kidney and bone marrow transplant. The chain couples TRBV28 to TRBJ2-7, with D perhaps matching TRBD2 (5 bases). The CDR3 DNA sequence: TGTGCCAGCAGTCGCGGACTCAAGGGGCAGTACTTC. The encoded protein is CASSRGLKGQYF.